These 2 T cell receptor beta chains were sequenced from one sample in a study of siplizumab effects on memory and regulatory T cells. The table came from immunoSEQ multiplex PCR; TCRdb's copy has only in-frame clones and leaves some out. The table lists roughly 56,000 clones, 85% to 95% of them singletons. The specimen sequenced was CD8+ T cells sorted from blood. All receptors derive from a human donor in good health.

The chain uses TRBV27 and TRBJ2-2, with TRBD2 as a possible D gene (5 bases). Germline CDR1 and CDR2: MNHEY and SMNVEV (reference sequence). This CDR3 is built from 14 residues. V was trimmed by 6 bases and J by 1 base, leaving 9 bases between them. The CDR3 protein is CASSPGWNTGELFF. CDR3 in DNA: TGTGCCAGCAGCCCGGGGTGGAACACCGGGGAGCTGTTTTTT.

The gene calls are TRBV13 and TRBJ1-3; a possible D gene is TRBD1 (6 bases). CDR3 length: 16 amino acids. Germline loops: CDR1 PRHDT, CDR2 FYEKMQ (reference sequence). Trimming pared 5 bases from V and 0 bases from J, leaving 14 bases between. The CDR3 sequence is CASSTMTGSSGNTIYF. DNA for the CDR3: TGTGCCAGCAGCACCATGACAGGAAGCTCTGGAAACACCATATATTTT.